The clone carrying this T cell receptor beta chain was counted a few times. As yet, its antigen is unknown. The data belong to a study of T cells after yellow fever vaccination. Study results and caveats: Subsequent booster samples again held most clones from primary vaccination (roughly 96% CD4, approximately 85% CD8). The secondary response peaked faster, at day 5 versus 15, but was weaker. Relatively few clonotypes were ones that appeared in both CD4 and CD8 compartments.

CDR3 size: 13 residues. V gave up 3 bases and J gave up 0 bases, with 6 bases separating them. The germline V gene encodes CDR1 DFQATT and CDR2 SNEGSKA (reference sequence). The TCR cDNA carried a universal primer site and UMIs from 5'RACE template switching. Each CDR3 protein gets one entry after TCRdb re-called the 5' RACE reads with MiXCR. The data contain around 300,000 distinct CDR3 sequences, 13% of them seen just once; the ten biggest clones take up 0.4% to 0.55%. V and J are TRBV20-1 and TRBJ1-5; perhaps TRBD1 as D (5 bases). This clonotype originated in a man aged 25 to 40 who received the YFV17D yellow fever vaccine. This specimen consisted of CD4+ T cells sorted from PBMCs, obtained 45 days after the yellow fever booster vaccination. This chain's CDR3 is CSARTVSNQPQHF. In DNA form, the CDR3 reads TGCAGTGCTAGGACAGTTAGCAATCAGCCCCAGCATTTT.